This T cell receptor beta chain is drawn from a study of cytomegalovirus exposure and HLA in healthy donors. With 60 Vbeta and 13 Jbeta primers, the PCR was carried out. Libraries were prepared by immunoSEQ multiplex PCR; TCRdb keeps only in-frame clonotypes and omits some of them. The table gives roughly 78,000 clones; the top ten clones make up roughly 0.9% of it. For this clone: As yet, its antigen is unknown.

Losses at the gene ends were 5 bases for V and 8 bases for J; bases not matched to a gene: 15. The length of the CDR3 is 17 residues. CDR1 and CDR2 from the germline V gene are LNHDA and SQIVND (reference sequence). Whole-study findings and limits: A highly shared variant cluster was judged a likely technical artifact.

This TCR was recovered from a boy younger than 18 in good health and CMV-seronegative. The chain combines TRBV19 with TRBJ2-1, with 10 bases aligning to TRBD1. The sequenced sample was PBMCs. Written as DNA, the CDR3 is TGTGCCAGTAGTTCTACTCCCGGGACAGGGGTAGCGGATGAGCAGTTCTTC. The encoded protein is CASSSTPGTGVADEQFF. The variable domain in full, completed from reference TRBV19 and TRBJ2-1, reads DGGITQSPKYLFRKEGQNVTLSCEQNLNHDAMYWYRQDPGQGLRLIYYSQIVNDFQKGDIAEGYSVSREKKESFPLTVTSAQKNPTAFYLCASSSTPGTGVADEQFFGPGTRLTVL.